This T cell receptor beta chain was retrieved from a study of T cell responses to AZD1222 COVID-19 vaccine. Findings of the study overall: The reported proportion of spike-specific TCRs targeting unmutated variant regions was nearly half. There were vaccine-associated CD4 TCRs across spike, dominant at 160-218 and 743-854. Possibly, clonal diversity was underestimated; donors were largely white British and included more females.

Produced via immunoSEQ multiplex PCR; TCRdb's table is partial and in-frame only. The repertoire consists of roughly 120,000 clones, with around 83% occurring once and the leading ten covering around 4.4%. Worth noting for this clone: What it recognizes is unknown.

Trimming cost V 4 bases and J 0 bases, with 14 bases left between them. Germline V gene data show CDR1 as KGHDR and CDR2 as SFDVKD. The CDR3 consists of 16 residues. The source material was peripheral blood, sampled 28 days after the second AZD1222 dose. J is TRBJ1-2 and V is TRBV24-1; D uncertain. This TCR was recovered from an adult who received the AZD1222 COVID-19 vaccine. The CDR3 sequence is CATSDTDGFSNYGYTF. The CDR3 DNA reads TGTGCCACCAGTGACACGGACGGCTTCTCTAACTATGGCTACACCTTC.